The clone carrying this T cell receptor beta chain appeared a few times. TCRdb recomputed calls from the RACE reads with MiXCR, one row per CDR3 protein. Altogether approximately 60,000 distinct CDR3 sequences are present, approximately 9.3% being singletons, with the ten largest covering about an eighth. As to time point: patch test 1, 2 weeks after DPC sensitization. The treatment here: therapeutic diphenylcyclopropenone sensitization with weekly scalp DPC. The data belong to a study of human T cells and chemical hapten exposure. This CDR3 is 14 amino acids long. Between the trimmed V and J ends, which lost 5 bases and 2 bases, there was a span of 13 bases. Germline CDR1 reads SGHTA; CDR2 reads FQGNSA.

The source material was whole blood, sampled in connection with sensitization to the hapten diphenylcyclopropenone (DPC). This chain joins TRBV7-2 and TRBJ2-7; unclear D gene. The receptor was derived from a woman in her thirties or forties with alopecia areata. Some clones in this sample may be carry-over from other donors' samples. The CDR3, as DNA: TGTGCCAGCAGCCCCGGTGGAGTAACCTACGAGCAGTACTTC. Its protein is CASSPGGVTYEQYF.